This T cell receptor (beta chain) was sequenced in a study of cytomegalovirus exposure and HLA in healthy donors. Findings and limits, study-wide: Across donors, presence/absence analyses took sequencing depth to be roughly uniform.

This clone has just one count. As yet, its antigen is unknown. PCR involved 60 Vbeta and 13 Jbeta primers. Assay used: immunoSEQ multiplex PCR; TCRdb lists only in-frame clones, some missing. The repertoire holds around 92,000 clones, with about 83% as singletons. The CDR3 totals 13 residues. Per the germline V gene, CDR1 is GTSNPN and CDR2 is SVGIG (reference sequence). V lost 1 base, J lost 8 bases, and 9 bases lay in between. This clonotype originated in a man between 60 and 75 years old in good health and CMV-seropositive. Sequencing was done on a sample of PBMCs. The chain carries TRBV30 and TRBJ1-6; D ambiguous. CDR3 nucleotide sequence: TGTGCCTGGAGTGGGAAGCGGGATTCACCCCTCCACTTT. This gives the protein CAWSGKRDSPLHF. Combining the CDR3 with reference TRBV30 and TRBJ1-6 gives the whole variable domain SQTIHQWPATLVQPVGSPLSLECTVEGTSNPNLYWYRQAAGRGLQLLFYSVGIGQISSEVPQNLSASRPQDRQFILSSKKLLLSDSGFYLCAWSGKRDSPLHFGNGTRLTVT.